The 18 T cell receptor beta chains presented below share a single source sample, sequenced in a study of T cell repertoires in cytomegalovirus infection. TCRdb reanalysed the reads using MiXCR and keeps one entry per CDR3 protein. Among 200,000 to 300,000 distinct CDR3 sequences listed, roughly an eighth were seen once. The sequenced material came from PBMCs. Source of these receptors: a human donor in good health (CMV status not recorded). Some clones in this sample may be carry-over from other donors' samples.

This clonotype turned up a few times. The genes are TRBV7-2 and TRBJ2-5, with D hard to call. CDR1 is SGHTA and CDR2 is FQGNSA in the germline V gene. This CDR3 has 11 amino acids. The V end was cut by 5 bases, the J end by 5 bases, with 6 bases between. CDR3 in DNA: TGTGCCAGCAGCCCCTCCGAGACCCAGTACTTC. Protein: CASSPSETQYF.

This clonotype was recorded at least ten times. The rearrangement joins TRBV7-9 to TRBJ1-3; D uncertain. Germline loops: CDR1 SEHNR, CDR2 FQNEAQ (reference sequence). The CDR3 runs to 13 residues. With 7 bases removed from V and 0 bases from J, the gap between germline ends came to 7 bases. The CDR3 reads CASTGYSGNTIYF. DNA of the CDR3: TGTGCCAGCACTGGGTACTCTGGAAACACCATATATTTT. Filled out from reference TRBV7-9 and TRBJ1-3, the complete variable domain reads DTGVSQNPRHKITKRGQNVTFRCDPISEHNRLYWYRQTLGQGPEFLTYFQNEAQLEKSRLLSDRFSAERPKGSFSTLEIQRTEQGDSAMYLCASTGYSGNTIYFGEGSWLTVV.

This clonotype was seen ten or more times. This chain links TRBV19 with TRBJ2-7; D gene unclear. The CDR3 length is 12 residues. The germline V gene encodes CDR1 LNHDA and CDR2 SQIVND (reference sequence). V gave up 0 bases and J gave up 8 bases, with 8 bases separating them. The CDR3 DNA reads as TGTGCCAGTAGTATAGAACGTGGTCAGCAGTACTTC. Amino acids: CASSIERGQQYF. Full variable domain (outside the CDR3, taken from reference TRBV19 and TRBJ2-7): DGGITQSPKYLFRKEGQNVTLSCEQNLNHDAMYWYRQDPGQGLRLIYYSQIVNDFQKGDIAEGYSVSREKKESFPLTVTSAQKNPTAFYLCASSIERGQQYFGPGTRLTVT.

Only a few counts were recorded for this clonotype. The rearrangement uses TRBV19 and TRBJ1-2; TRBD1 aligns across 7 bases. Germline CDR1 and CDR2: LNHDA and SQIVND (reference sequence). Trimming cost V 9 bases and J 6 bases; bases outside gene matches: 4. CDR3 length: 11 amino acids. In nucleotides, the CDR3 is TGTGCCAGCTCAACAGGGGATGGCTACACCTTC. This translates into CASSTGDGYTF. Full variable domain (remainder filled in from reference TRBV19 and TRBJ1-2): DGGITQSPKYLFRKEGQNVTLSCEQNLNHDAMYWYRQDPGQGLRLIYYSQIVNDFQKGDIAEGYSVSREKKESFPLTVTSAQKNPTAFYLCASSTGDGYTFGSGTRLTVV.

This clonotype was observed a handful of times. The gene calls are TRBV28 and TRBJ2-5, with unresolved D. Trimming stripped 3 bases from V and 1 base from J, with 9 bases between. CDR1 is MDHEN, CDR2 SYDVKM, per germline. This CDR3 is built from 14 residues. The CDR3 nucleotides read TGTGCCAGCAGTTTGCCCAGGTCCCAAGAGACCCAGTACTTC. This sequence encodes CASSLPRSQETQYF.

This rearrangement joins TRBV6-2 or TRBV6-3 to TRBJ2-5; maybe TRBD1 (6 bases). V lost 4 bases and J lost 5, with 11 bases in between. The V gene's germline CDR1 is MNHEY and CDR2 SVGEGT. The CDR3 extends over 13 amino acids. In DNA, the CDR3 is TGTGCCAGCAGTTGGACAGACGGGGAGACCCAGTACTTC. This sequence encodes CASSWTDGETQYF.

The sample holds many counts of this clonotype. The chain carries TRBV7-2 and TRBJ2-3, with 12 bases matching TRBD2. V lost 1 base and J lost 4; bases outside the gene matches: 3. CDR3 length equals 16 residues. Germline V gives CDR1 SGHTA, CDR2 FQGNSA. CDR3 protein: CASSLGPSGGADTQYF. The CDR3 nucleotides read TGTGCCAGCAGCTTAGGTCCTAGCGGGGGGGCAGATACGCAGTATTTT.

With regard to this clonotype: This could be a read error, since a much larger clone is one nucleotide away. This rearrangement joins TRBV7-2 to TRBJ2-3, with 7 bases that match TRBD2. V gave up 5 bases and J gave up 6 bases; unmatched junction bases: 20. The CDR3 contains 18 residues. From germline, CDR1 is SGHTA and CDR2 FQGNSA. CDR3 nucleotides: TGTGCCAGCAGCCCCCGAACTGGCGGGAGATTAAGTGGCGATACGCAGTATTTT. The encoded protein is CASSPRTGGRLSGDTQYF.

The CDR3 sequence: CASSEGGGDEQFF. For the CDR3, the DNA is TGTGCCAGCAGTGAAGGGGGTGGAGATGAGCAGTTCTTC. This chain links TRBV25-1 with TRBJ2-1; either TRBD1 or TRBD2 may fit D (5 bases each). In germline, CDR1 is MGHDK, CDR2 SYGVNS. The CDR3 totals 13 residues. The V gene lost 2 bases and the J gene lost 8 bases, with 10 bases spanning the gap.

This clonotype was found many times. V is TRBV7-2 and J is TRBJ2-4; D might be TRBD1 (6 bases). Germline assignment: CDR1 SGHTA and CDR2 FQGNSA. This CDR3 is 14 amino acids long. Trimming took off 1 base at V and 3 bases at J, with 7 bases between the two ends. CDR3 residues: CASSLDRVKNIQYF. The CDR3 DNA is TGTGCCAGCAGCTTAGACAGGGTCAAAAACATTCAGTACTTC.

The V call is TRBV5-1, the J call TRBJ1-3, with D uncertain. The germline V gene encodes CDR1 SGHRS and CDR2 YFSETQ. The V end lost 0 bases, the J end lost 0 bases, and 10 bases lay between the germline ends. The CDR3 spans 16 residues. Here the CDR3 DNA reads TGCGCCAGCAGCTTGGGTGTCAGGAGCTCTGGAAACACCATATATTTT. This gives the protein CASSLGVRSSGNTIYF.

The chain links TRBV7-9 to TRBJ2-2; D perhaps matches TRBD2 (5 bases). Germline V lookup: CDR1 SEHNR, CDR2 FQNEAQ (reference sequence). Trimming left V 1 base short and J 3 bases short, with 9 bases between. This CDR3 region has 15 residues. CDR3 sequence reads: CASSLGGSHTGELFF. For the CDR3, the DNA is TGTGCCAGCAGCTTAGGAGGGAGCCACACCGGGGAGCTGTTTTTT. Full variable domain (rest looked up from reference TRBV7-9 and TRBJ2-2): DTGVSQNPRHKITKRGQNVTFRCDPISEHNRLYWYRQTLGQGPEFLTYFQNEAQLEKSRLLSDRFSAERPKGSFSTLEIQRTEQGDSAMYLCASSLGGSHTGELFFGEGSRLTVL.

This clonotype was detected ten times or more. This rearrangement joins TRBV7-2 to TRBJ1-3; maybe TRBD1 (6 bases). This CDR3 region has 16 residues. V was cut by 3 bases and J by 0 bases, with 12 bases left in between. Germline CDR1 is SGHTA and CDR2 is FQGNSA. CDR3 sequence: CASSFDPRGSGNTIYF. In DNA, the CDR3 is TGTGCCAGCAGCTTCGATCCCAGGGGCTCTGGAAACACCATATATTTT. The full variable domain, in which reference TRBV7-2 and TRBJ1-3 provide the parts outside the CDR3, is GAGVSQSPSNKVTEKGKDVELRCDPISGHTALYWYRQSLGQGLEFLIYFQGNSAPDKSGLPSDRFSAERTGGSVSTLTIQRTQQEDSAVYLCASSFDPRGSGNTIYFGEGSWLTVV.

This clonotype appeared many times. The rearrangement uses TRBV7-2 and TRBJ1-3, with D unclear. This CDR3 region has 16 residues. Trimming stripped 1 base from V and 0 bases from J, with 10 bases between. Germline V gives CDR1 SGHTA, CDR2 FQGNSA. Here the CDR3 reads CASSLGPSFSGNTIYF. CDR3 coding DNA: TGTGCCAGCAGCTTAGGTCCAAGCTTCTCTGGAAACACCATATATTTT. Looking up the rest from reference TRBV7-2 and TRBJ1-3 gives the full variable domain: GAGVSQSPSNKVTEKGKDVELRCDPISGHTALYWYRQSLGQGLEFLIYFQGNSAPDKSGLPSDRFSAERTGGSVSTLTIQRTQQEDSAVYLCASSLGPSFSGNTIYFGEGSWLTVV.

In its sample, this clonotype was seen many times. The chain joins TRBV7-9 to TRBJ1-4; TRBD1 matches 7 bases. Germline CDR1 reads SEHNR; CDR2 reads FQNEAQ (reference sequence). This CDR3 is built from 16 residues. Unmatched junction bases numbered 11, after V lost 5 bases and J lost 5 bases. As DNA, the CDR3 is TGTGCCAGCAGCCTACTCACCGGGACAGTAAATGAAAAACTGTTTTTT. Amino acid sequence: CASSLLTGTVNEKLFF.

The V gene is TRBV12-3 or TRBV12-4, the J gene TRBJ1-1; no definite D call. The V end lost 6 bases, the J end lost 5 bases, and 16 bases lay between the germline ends. The CDR3 consists of 14 residues. The CDR3, as DNA: TGTGCCAGCAGGCCTCAGGACGGAAGTACTGAAGCTTTCTTT. Amino acid sequence: CASRPQDGSTEAFF.

This clonotype came up many times. This chain links TRBV7-2 with TRBJ2-6, with 11 bases aligning to TRBD2. Germline V gene data show CDR1 as SGHTA and CDR2 as FQGNSA. CDR3 length equals 19 residues. After removal of 5 bases from V and 0 bases from J, the junction contained 9 bases not matched to a gene. As DNA, the CDR3 is TGTGCCAGCAGCATTCCCAGACTAGCGGGGCTCTCTGGGGCCAACGTCCTGACTTTC. Its translation is CASSIPRLAGLSGANVLTF.

This clonotype was seen many times. V usage is TRBV7-2 and J usage is TRBJ2-7; 8 bases are a match to TRBD2. The CDR3 runs to 15 residues. In germline, CDR1 is SGHTA, CDR2 FQGNSA. V lost 2 bases, J lost 6 bases, and 9 bases stayed unmatched. CDR3 coding DNA: TGTGCCAGCAGCTTAAGTCTGGCGGGAGGAGGCGAGCAGTACTTC. Protein: CASSLSLAGGGEQYF.